This T cell receptor beta chain was sequenced in a study of T cell changes during pregnancy in multiple sclerosis. Germline V gene sequence: CDR1 SGHRS, CDR2 YFSETQ. The V end lost 3 bases, the J end lost 8 bases, and 6 bases lay between the germline ends. The CDR3 contains 11 residues. Profiled with immunoSEQ multiplex PCR; TCRdb holds only in-frame clones, not every one. The sample holds 88,000 or so clones; about 91% are singletons and the top ten take over 1.1%. The sample in question was peripheral blood, obtained before pregnancy. The genes are TRBV5-1 and TRBJ2-1, with D perhaps TRBD2 (6 bases). This receptor was obtained from a female donor with multiple sclerosis, enrolled in a pregnancy study. The chain's CDR3 is CASSWGDEQFF. DNA of the CDR3: TGCGCCAGCAGCTGGGGGGATGAGCAGTTCTTC.